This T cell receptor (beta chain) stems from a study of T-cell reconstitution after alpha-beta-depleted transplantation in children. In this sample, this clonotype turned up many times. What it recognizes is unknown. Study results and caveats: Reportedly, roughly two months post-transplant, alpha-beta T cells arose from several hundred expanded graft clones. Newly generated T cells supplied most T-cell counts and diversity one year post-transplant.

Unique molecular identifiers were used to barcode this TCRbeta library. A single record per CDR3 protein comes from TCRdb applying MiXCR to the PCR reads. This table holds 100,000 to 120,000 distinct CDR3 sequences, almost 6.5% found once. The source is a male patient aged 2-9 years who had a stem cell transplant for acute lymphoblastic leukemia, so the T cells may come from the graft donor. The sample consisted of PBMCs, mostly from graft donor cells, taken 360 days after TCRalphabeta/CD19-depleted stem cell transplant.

As DNA, the CDR3 is TGCGCCAGCAGCTTATGGGATAGCTCCTACAATGAGCAGTTCTTC. This encodes CASSLWDSSYNEQFF. The chain has TRBV5-1 and TRBJ2-1, with D unclear. CDR1 is SGHRS and CDR2 is YFSETQ in the germline V gene. The CDR3 totals 15 residues. The germline V and J ends were trimmed by 2 bases and 0 bases, with 9 bases remaining between them.